These 13 T cell receptor beta chains came from one sample sequenced in a study of identical twins. TCRdb ran MiXCR on the 5' RACE reads and lists one entry per CDR3 protein. The sample has hundreds of thousands of distinct CDR3 sequences; 15% to 20% are singletons. The same specimen was also included in a second study, on T cells expressing NK-cell markers.

The sample consisted of PBMCs. These receptor sequences come from a woman under 30 in good health.

There are a few counts of this clonotype. This rearrangement joins TRBV9 to TRBJ1-1, with D uncertain. This CDR3 spans 12 amino acids. The V gene's germline CDR1 is SGDLS and CDR2 YYNGEE. The V end was cut by 4 bases, the J end by 7 bases, with 11 bases between. The CDR3 loop is CASSSDGIEAFF. CDR3 DNA: TGTGCCAGCAGCTCGGACGGAATTGAAGCTTTCTTT.

The table lists this clonotype with a few counts. The J gene is TRBJ1-5, the V gene TRBV10-2, with D possibly TRBD1 on 6 matching bases. This CDR3 comprises 17 residues. Trimming stripped 3 bases from V and 0 bases from J, with 15 bases between. CDR1 WSHSY and CDR2 SAAADI come from the germline V gene. For the CDR3, the DNA is TGCGCCAGCAGTGAAACAGGGTCCCCGTATAGCAATCAGCCCCAGCATTTT. This translates into CASSETGSPYSNQPQHF.

This chain uses TRBV7-2 with TRBJ2-1; 8 positions match TRBD2. Germline trimming cut 5 bases from V and 8 bases from J; bases unmatched to any gene: 5. This CDR3 comprises 13 residues. The germline gives CDR1 SGHTA, CDR2 FQGNSA. The CDR3 here is CASSKLAVDEQFF. DNA for the CDR3: TGTGCCAGCAGCAAACTAGCGGTGGATGAGCAGTTCTTC. Combining the CDR3 with reference TRBV7-2 and TRBJ2-1 gives the whole variable domain GAGVSQSPSNKVTEKGKDVELRCDPISGHTALYWYRQSLGQGLEFLIYFQGNSAPDKSGLPSDRFSAERTGGSVSTLTIQRTQQEDSAVYLCASSKLAVDEQFFGPGTRLTVL.

The genes are TRBV30 and TRBJ1-2; possible D gene TRBD1, 5 bases. The germline V and J ends were trimmed by 1 base and 3 bases, with 6 bases remaining between them. This CDR3 spans 12 amino acids. Germline loops: CDR1 GTSNPN, CDR2 SVGIG (reference sequence). CDR3: CAWSDRHYGYTF. The CDR3 DNA reads as TGTGCCTGGAGTGACAGGCACTATGGCTACACCTTC. Full variable domain (rest looked up from reference TRBV30 and TRBJ1-2): SQTIHQWPATLVQPVGSPLSLECTVEGTSNPNLYWYRQAAGRGLQLLFYSVGIGQISSEVPQNLSASRPQDRQFILSSKKLLLSDSGFYLCAWSDRHYGYTFGSGTRLTVV.

The V and J genes are TRBV20-1 and TRBJ2-3; D call uncertain. Germline V lookup: CDR1 DFQATT, CDR2 SNEGSKA (reference sequence). The CDR3 has 13 amino acids. Trimming pared 5 bases from V and 2 bases from J, leaving 11 bases between. The DNA of the CDR3 is TGCAGTGCTGCCCTCTTGCCCACAGATACGCAGTATTTT. This sequence encodes CSAALLPTDTQYF.

This clonotype was observed a handful of times. The V gene is TRBV20-1, the J gene TRBJ1-1; 10 bases agree with TRBD1. Germline trimming cut 6 bases from V and 3 bases from J; bases unmatched to any gene: 7. Germline CDR1 and CDR2: DFQATT and SNEGSKA (reference sequence). This CDR3 comprises 14 residues. The DNA for the CDR3 is TGCAGTGCAACCCGGGACAGGGGAGACACTGAAGCTTTCTTT. Its translation is CSATRDRGDTEAFF.

The J gene is TRBJ2-4, the V gene TRBV12-3 or TRBV12-4; no definite D call. The V end was cut by 3 bases, the J end by 0 bases, with 9 bases between. The CDR3 has 15 residues. The CDR3: CASSFESLAKNIQYF. The CDR3 DNA is TGTGCCAGCAGTTTCGAGAGCCTAGCCAAAAACATTCAGTACTTC.

This sequence joins TRBV10-3 and TRBJ2-3; 9 positions agree with TRBD2. Germline V CDR1 and CDR2: ENHRY, SYGVKD. The J segment lost 2 bases and the V segment lost 7 bases, leaving 13 bases of the junction unmatched. The CDR3 covers 17 residues. CDR3 DNA sequence: TGTGCCATCACCGGGAGCGGGGGGCCAACCCCCACAGATACGCAGTATTTT. It specifies CAITGSGGPTPTDTQYF.

This clonotype has more than one count but fewer than ten. The chain links TRBV6-2 or TRBV6-3 to TRBJ2-7, with 9 bases identical to TRBD2. There are 14 residues in the CDR3. The V gene end was trimmed by 2 bases and the J gene end by 3 bases; junction bases not matched to a gene: 2. Germline V gene data show CDR1 as MNHEY and CDR2 as SVGEGT. CDR3 loop: CASSYAGGGYEQYF. CDR3 coding DNA: TGTGCCAGCAGTTACGCGGGAGGGGGCTACGAGCAGTACTTC.

The rearrangement uses TRBV29-1 and TRBJ2-3; 8 nucleotides line up with TRBD2. Trimming took 6 bases from V and 1 from J; bases not matched to a gene: 9. CDR1 is SQVTM and CDR2 is ANQGSEA in the germline V gene. CDR3 length: 15 amino acids. The CDR3: CSVDLASGRTDTQYF. CDR3 bases: TGCAGCGTAGATTTGGCTAGCGGGCGCACAGATACGCAGTATTTT.

This clonotype occurred a few times. V and J are TRBV6-1 and TRBJ2-1; 9 bases are a match to TRBD2. The CDR3 has 16 amino acids. V gave up 7 bases and J gave up 4 bases; unmatched junction bases: 11. Germline V gives CDR1 MNHNS, CDR2 SASEGT. CDR3 in DNA: TGTGCCAGCATCGCGATACTAGCGGGCCTATACAATGAGCAGTTCTTC. Translating it yields CASIAILAGLYNEQFF.

The chain uses TRBV28 and TRBJ2-3; D may be TRBD2 (7 bases). This CDR3 has 14 amino acids. Germline values: CDR1 MDHEN, CDR2 SYDVKM. V was cut by 3 bases and J by 8 bases, with 15 bases left in between. CDR3 DNA sequence: TGTGCCAGCAGTTTGGGGGGGGGCGCCTCTACGCAGTATTTT. Encoded protein: CASSLGGGASTQYF.

The V gene is TRBV29-1, the J gene TRBJ1-2; no firm D call. The CDR3 runs 13 residues. With 3 bases removed from V and 4 bases from J, the gap between germline ends came to 12 bases. Germline V gene sequence: CDR1 SQVTM, CDR2 ANQGSEA. Here the CDR3 reads CSVEVSNLYGYTF. CDR3 coding DNA: TGCAGCGTTGAGGTATCGAACCTCTATGGCTACACCTTC.